The TCR beta chain under discussion was sequenced for a study of blood T cell repertoires in COVID-19. The CDR3 is 15 amino acids. Germline-derived CDR1 and CDR2 are MGHDK and SYGVNS. Trimming removed 2 bases at V and 10 bases at J, with 18 bases between. The repertoire was sequenced with immunoSEQ multiplex PCR; TCRdb's copy has only in-frame clones and lacks some. The sample yields around 140,000 clones, 75% to 90% seen once. The gene calls are TRBV25-1 and TRBJ2-1; the D is unclear. This sequence originates from a man aged 50 to 60 with active COVID-19. Specimen: peripheral blood. CDR3 bases: TGTGCCAGCAGTGAAGGAAGGCAGGCCGGCTACGAGCAGTTCTTC. Its translation: CASSEGRQAGYEQFF. Based on the CDR3 plus reference TRBV25-1 and TRBJ2-1, the full variable domain is EADIYQTPRYLVIGTGKKITLECSQTMGHDKMYWYQQDPGMELHLIHYSYGVNSTEKGDLSSESTVSRIRTEHFPLTLESARPSHTSQYLCASSEGRQAGYEQFFGPGTRLTVL.